This T cell receptor (beta chain) was identified during a study of T cell responses to AZD1222 COVID-19 vaccine (dated by TCRdb to 2020 to 2022). The study in broad terms: AZD1222 recipients whose second dose came at about 4 weeks and those whose second dose came at about 12 weeks were combined into one group, since spike-specific TCR depth and breadth did not differ between the two schedules. TCR sequencing was performed for roughly 250 trial participants, of whom some 200 were given two doses of AZD1222 and some 26 were given two doses of MenACWY control vaccine. Trial participants were enrolled by age into 18-55, 56-69 and 70-plus year subgroups, with roughly 160, 29 and 62 TCR-sequenced participants respectively.

The time point label for this specimen denotes: baseline before first vaccination. The vaccinee samples were drawn from two UK trials, COV001 and COV002, one of which was a single-blind randomized controlled phase 2/3 trial testing AZD1222 (ChAdOx1 nCoV-19) in healthy adults. For TCRbeta chain sequencing, PBMC samples were collected from trial participants at day 0 and at day 28 after the second dose. Notes on this clone: Its antigen has not been determined. Nothing much larger sits one base from this clone, and base qualities are not available.

The CDR3 contains 16 residues, cysteine and phenylalanine counted. Left in the record is the CDR3 DNA by itself, 48 bases read in frame from the first base. Based on the germline V gene, the CDR1 and CDR2 sequences are SGHTA and FQGNSA. The germline V and J ends show losses of 4 bases and 5 bases respectively, and no gene match explains 10 bases of the junction. The CDR3 regions of human TCRbeta chains were analyzed by immunosequencing. The published analysis was carried out like this. Repertoire TCRs were checked for matches against a reference library of SARS-CoV-2-specific TCRs that had been generated using the MIRA antigen-specificity platform. Breadth was defined as the fraction of unique TCRs that were SARS-CoV-2-associated, and depth was defined as the fraction of total T cells that were SARS-CoV-2-associated. Using the MIRA data, each spike-specific TCR was assigned both to the spike region to which the TCR was reactive and to a CD4 or CD8 class. Log10-transformed breadth and depth values were compared by one-way ANOVA with Sidak's multiple comparisons tests. TCRdb re-hosts the immuneACCESS table, in-frame sequences only. Its copies lack some clones; in the studies checked, an unresolved V gene accounts for under half of them, and the cause for the rest is not known. V and J calls and clone size come straight from that table; D and trimming were deduced from the DNA. For this sample there are about 95,000 clones; around nine tenths appear just once. The ten most abundant clones make up roughly 3.5% of the sample.

General conclusions and limits of the study: Because no samples from the day 14 peak response were available, repertoires could be characterized only after the peak T cell response. The vaccine-associated CD4 TCRs covered the entire spike protein, and the dominant responses fell in regions 160-218 and 743-854. In the small 56-69-year group, the increase in depth fell short of significance, most likely because of low power. Only five to seven AZD1222 recipients were SARS-CoV-2 seropositive at baseline, limiting conclusions about previously exposed vaccinees. Reportedly, almost half of the unique spike-specific TCRs recognized epitopes lying outside the regions that are mutated in the B.1.351 and B.1.1.7 variants. Participants were mostly white British and included more females than males, and it was suggested by the authors that clonal diversity may have been underestimated. A significant rise in spike-specific TCR breadth and depth was observed after two AZD1222 doses relative to day 0 and relative to MenACWY recipients.

The starting material was peripheral blood, obtained on day 0 of AZD1222 vaccination. The TCR comes from an adult in good health. This receptor chain uses TRBV7-2 and TRBJ2-3, and 9 junctional nucleotides match TRBD2. For the CDR3, the sequence is CASSYPRRGGGDTQYF. Read as DNA, the sequence is TGTGCCAGCAGCTACCCCCGGCGGGGGGGCGGAGATACGCAGTATTTT.